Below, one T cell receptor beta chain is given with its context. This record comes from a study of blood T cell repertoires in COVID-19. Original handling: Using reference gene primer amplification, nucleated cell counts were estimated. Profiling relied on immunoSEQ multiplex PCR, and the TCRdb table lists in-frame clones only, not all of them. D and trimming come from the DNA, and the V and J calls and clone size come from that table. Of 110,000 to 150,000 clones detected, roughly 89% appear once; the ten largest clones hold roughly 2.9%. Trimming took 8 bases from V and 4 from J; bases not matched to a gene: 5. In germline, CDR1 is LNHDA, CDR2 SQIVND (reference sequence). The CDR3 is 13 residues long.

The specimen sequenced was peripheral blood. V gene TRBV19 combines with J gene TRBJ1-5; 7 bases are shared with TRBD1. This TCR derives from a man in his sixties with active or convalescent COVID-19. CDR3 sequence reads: CASQGTVNQPQHF. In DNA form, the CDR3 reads TGTGCCAGTCAGGGGACAGTTAATCAGCCCCAGCATTTT.